Listed below are T cell receptor beta chains from one sample, sequenced in a study of shared clonotypes between healthy human individuals. Method: immunoSEQ multiplex PCR; TCRdb's copy keeps in-frame clones and lacks some. The sample lists about 2.3 million clones; about 90% were seen once. The sample consisted of naive CD4+ T cells from PBMCs. These receptors all stem from a man in his late teens or twenties in good health. Some clones in this sample may be carry-over from other donors' samples. The CDR3 runs from the conserved cysteine through the conserved F or W. The D gene is left open where the match is weak. Where a row states a size, it is once, few, many or the class of an expanded clone; other rows omit it.

TRBV11-2	TRBJ2-7	NA	NA	TGTGCCAGCAGCCTCGGGAGACCCTACGAGCAGTACTTC	CASSLGRPYEQYF
TRBV28	TRBJ1-1	NA	NA	TGTGCCAGCAGTCCCGGGACACCGTTTACCCAAGCTTTCTTT	CASSPGTPFTQAFF
TRBV2	TRBJ2-5	NA	NA	TGTGCCAGCAGTGAATGGTCTAAGCAAGAGACCCAGTACTTC	CASSEWSKQETQYF
TRBV5-1	TRBJ2-2	once	NA	TGCGCCAGCAGCTTGGGAGGAGGGTTCAACACCGGGGAGCTGTTTTTT	CASSLGGGFNTGELFF
TRBV9	TRBJ2-1	NA	TRBD2	TGTGCCAGCAGCCTCAGGACTAGCGGGAGGGGCAGCTCCTACAATGAGCAGTTCTTC	CASSLRTSGRGSSYNEQFF
TRBV10-3	TRBJ2-3	NA	TRBD2	TGTGCCATCACCCCTAGCGGGAGTGCAGATACGCAGTATTTT	CAITPSGSADTQYF
TRBV28	TRBJ2-7	NA	TRBD1	TGTGCCAGCTGGGACAGGAGCTCCTACGAGCAGTACTTC	CASWDRSSYEQYF
TRBV2	TRBJ1-4	NA	NA	TGTGCCAGCAGGGCGACAGCTGGTAATGAAAAACTGTTTTTT	CASRATAGNEKLFF
TRBV6-1	TRBJ2-3	NA	NA	TGTGCCAGCAGTTCAGGACACGGGGGAGATACGCAGTATTTT	CASSSGHGGDTQYF
TRBV11-2	TRBJ2-2	NA	TRBD2	TGTGCCAGCAGCTTACTAGCGGGAGGGAACACCGGGGAGCTGTTTTTT	CASSLLAGGNTGELFF
TRBV5-1	TRBJ1-4	NA	NA	TGCGCCAGCAGCTTGAAAGGCAGTTTTGATGAAAAACTGTTTTTT	CASSLKGSFDEKLFF
TRBV29-1	TRBJ2-1	once	TRBD2	TGCAGCGTTGGGACTAGCTACTACAATGAGCAGTTCTTC	CSVGTSYYNEQFF
TRBV4-2	TRBJ2-7	NA	NA	TGTGCCAGCAGCCAAGACCAACAAAACTACGAGCAGTACTTC	CASSQDQQNYEQYF
TRBV5-1	TRBJ2-7	few	TRBD2	TGCGCCAGCAGCTTTAGCGGGAGCTCCTACGAGCAGTACTTC	CASSFSGSSYEQYF
TRBV2	TRBJ2-1	NA	TRBD1	TGTGCCAGCAGGGCCACCGGGACAGGGACCTACAATGAGCAGTTCTTC	CASRATGTGTYNEQFF
TRBV27	TRBJ2-2	once	TRBD1	TGTGCCAGCAGTCTCTGGACAGGGCCCGGGGAGCTGTTTTTT	CASSLWTGPGELFF